The entry that follows covers one TCR beta chain sequence. What it binds is unknown. Donors had no recently reported acute infections or vaccinations and were HIV-negative. This CDR3 contains 17 residues. The germline V gene encodes CDR1 MNHEY and CDR2 SMNVEV (reference sequence). V was pared by 6 bases and J by 0 bases, with 9 bases of the junction left unmatched. This sample stems from a study of shared clonotypes between healthy human individuals. Study overall: For every donor, three CD4 naive, three CD4 memory, two CD8 naive and one CD8 memory plates were used.

General observations from the study: Generation probabilities of non-shared clonotypes were lower (relative to those shared by all four donors).

Here immunoSEQ multiplex PCR was the method, and the copy in TCRdb shows in-frame clones only, minus some. In the table there are about 2 million clones, 85% to 95% of which are singletons. The source of this sequence is a man aged 18 to 30 in good health. The rearrangement links TRBV27 to TRBJ1-5; 9 bases match TRBD1. Sequences were obtained from naive CD4+ T cells sorted from blood. Subset of the sample: CD45RA+ positively selected. This CDR3 is CASSATGGYYSNQPQHF. The CDR3 region has the DNA TGTGCCAGCAGCGCGACAGGGGGTTATTATAGCAATCAGCCCCAGCATTTT.